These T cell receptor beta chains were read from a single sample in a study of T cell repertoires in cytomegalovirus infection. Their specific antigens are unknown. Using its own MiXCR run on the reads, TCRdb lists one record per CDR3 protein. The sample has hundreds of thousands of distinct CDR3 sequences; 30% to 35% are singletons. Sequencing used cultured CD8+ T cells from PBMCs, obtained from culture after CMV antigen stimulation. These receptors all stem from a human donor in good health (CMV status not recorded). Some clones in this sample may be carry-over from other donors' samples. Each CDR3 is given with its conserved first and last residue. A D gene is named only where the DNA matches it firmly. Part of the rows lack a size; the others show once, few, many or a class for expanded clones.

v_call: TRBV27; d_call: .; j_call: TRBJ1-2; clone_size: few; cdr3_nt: TGTGCCAGCAGTTTAACCAGGGCTCATGGCTACACCTTC; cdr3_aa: CASSLTRAHGYTF
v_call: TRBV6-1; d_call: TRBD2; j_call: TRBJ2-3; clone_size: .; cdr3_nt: TGTGCCAGCAGTGCAATTCCGGGGAGCGGGGGAACAGATACGCAGTATTTT; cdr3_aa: CASSAIPGSGGTDTQYF
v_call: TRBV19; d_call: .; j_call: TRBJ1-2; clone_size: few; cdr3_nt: TGTGCCAGTAGTACCCCCGTGGGGCAGGACTATGGCTACACCTTC; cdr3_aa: CASSTPVGQDYGYTF
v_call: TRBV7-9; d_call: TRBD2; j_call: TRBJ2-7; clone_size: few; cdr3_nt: TGTGCCAGCACGGGGGGGGGGACCGAGCAGTACTTC; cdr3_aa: CASTGGGTEQYF
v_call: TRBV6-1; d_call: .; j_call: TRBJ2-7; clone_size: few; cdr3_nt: TGTGCCAGCAGTGATGTAAGGGTGGGCTACGAGCAGTACTTC; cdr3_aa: CASSDVRVGYEQYF
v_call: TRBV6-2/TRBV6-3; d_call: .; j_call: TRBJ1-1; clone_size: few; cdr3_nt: TGTGCCAGCACCCGAGCTTCCTCAGGGACTGAAGCTTTCTTT; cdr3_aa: CASTRASSGTEAFF
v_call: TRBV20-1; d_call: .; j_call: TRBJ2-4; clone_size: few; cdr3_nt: TGCAGTGCTAGAGAGTCAGGGCTCGCCAAAAACATTCAGTACTTC; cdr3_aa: CSARESGLAKNIQYF
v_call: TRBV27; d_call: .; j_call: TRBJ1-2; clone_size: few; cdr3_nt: TGTGCCAGCAGTCCTAGCGACCCAGTGGGCTATGGCTACACCTTC; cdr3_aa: CASSPSDPVGYGYTF
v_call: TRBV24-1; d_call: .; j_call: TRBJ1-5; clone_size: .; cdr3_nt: TGTGCCACCAGTGATCGAGGGGGGAATCAGCCCCAGCATTTT; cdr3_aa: CATSDRGGNQPQHF
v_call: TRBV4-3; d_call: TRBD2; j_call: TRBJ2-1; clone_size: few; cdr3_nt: TGCGCCAGCAGCCAAGATAGTAGCGGGGGTACGATTGAGCAGTTCTTC; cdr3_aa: CASSQDSSGGTIEQFF
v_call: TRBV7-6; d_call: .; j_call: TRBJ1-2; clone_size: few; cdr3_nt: TGTGCCAGCAGCTTAGGACAGGCCCCTCTTTATGGCTACACCTTC; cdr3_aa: CASSLGQAPLYGYTF
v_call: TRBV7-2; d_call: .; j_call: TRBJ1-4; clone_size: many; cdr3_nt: TGTGCCAGCAGCTTAGAGGCCCCAGGATGGGAAAAACTGTTTTTT; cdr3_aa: CASSLEAPGWEKLFF
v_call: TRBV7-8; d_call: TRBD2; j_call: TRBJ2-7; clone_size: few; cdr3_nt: TGTGCCAGCAGCTTAGAAGCGGGGGCCAACTACGAGCAGTACTTC; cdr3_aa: CASSLEAGANYEQYF
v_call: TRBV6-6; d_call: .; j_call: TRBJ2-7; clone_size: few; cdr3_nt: TGTGCCAGCAGCCCTCGAGGGCCGCAGCAGTACTTC; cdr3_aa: CASSPRGPQQYF
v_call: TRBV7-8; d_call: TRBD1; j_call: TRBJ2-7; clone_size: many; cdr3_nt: TGTGCCAGCAGCTCAAGGGACAGGGGGGCCTACGAGCAGTACTTC; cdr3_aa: CASSSRDRGAYEQYF
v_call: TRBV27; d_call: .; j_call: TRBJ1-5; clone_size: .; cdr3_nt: TGTGCCAGCAGTTTAGAACCTTCCCCTTATCAGCCCCAGCATTTT; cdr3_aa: CASSLEPSPYQPQHF
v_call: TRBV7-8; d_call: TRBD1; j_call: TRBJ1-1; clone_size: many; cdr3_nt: TGTGCCAGCAGCTTAGCACAGGGGACTAACACTGAAGCTTTCTTT; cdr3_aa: CASSLAQGTNTEAFF
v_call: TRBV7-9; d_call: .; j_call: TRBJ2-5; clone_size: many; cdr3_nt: TGTGCCAGCAGCTTAAGAGGAGACTCCCAAGAGACCCAGTACTTC; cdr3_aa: CASSLRGDSQETQYF
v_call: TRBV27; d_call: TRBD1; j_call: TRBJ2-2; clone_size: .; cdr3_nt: TGTGCCAGCAGTTTAGACAGGGGGCTCTCCGGGGAGCTGTTTTTT; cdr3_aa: CASSLDRGLSGELFF
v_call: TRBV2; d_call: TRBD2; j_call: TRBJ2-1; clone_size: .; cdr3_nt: TGTGCCAGCCCCGGTCCGAAGAGCCAGCGGGGGGGGGATGAGCAGTTCTTC; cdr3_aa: CASPGPKSQRGGDEQFF
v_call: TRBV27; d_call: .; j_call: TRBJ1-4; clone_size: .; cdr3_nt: TGTGCCAGCAGTTCCTTTCAGTCTTTTAATGAAAAACTGTTTTTT; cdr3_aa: CASSSFQSFNEKLFF
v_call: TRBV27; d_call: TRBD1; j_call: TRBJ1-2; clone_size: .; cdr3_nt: TGTGCCAGCAGTTTATCGGGGACAGGGGGTTACTATGGCTACACCTTC; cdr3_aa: CASSLSGTGGYYGYTF
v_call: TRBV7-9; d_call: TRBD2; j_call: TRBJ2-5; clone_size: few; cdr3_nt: TGTGCCAGCAGCCCCCAGGGACTAGCGGTAAATTGGCCCTACATCCTAAAAGAGACCCAGTACTTC; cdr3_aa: CASSPQGLAVNWPYILKETQYF
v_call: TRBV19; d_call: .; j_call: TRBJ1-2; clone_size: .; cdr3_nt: TGTGCCAGTACTCCTTCGCTTCAGAACTATGGCTACACCTTC; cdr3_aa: CASTPSLQNYGYTF
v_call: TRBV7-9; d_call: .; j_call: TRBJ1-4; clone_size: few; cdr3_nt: TGTGCCAGCAGCCTACCCGGGACCGATGACCGAGTAGAAAAACTGTTTTTT; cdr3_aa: CASSLPGTDDRVEKLFF
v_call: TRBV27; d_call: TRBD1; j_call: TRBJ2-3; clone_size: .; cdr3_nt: TGTGCCAGCAGTCCGGTGACAGGGGCCAACACAGATACGCAGTATTTT; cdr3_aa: CASSPVTGANTDTQYF
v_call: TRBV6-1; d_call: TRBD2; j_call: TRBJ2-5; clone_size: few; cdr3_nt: TGTGCCAGCAGATCCGTCTATGGCGGGGGAAGTAGGGAGACCCAGTACTTC; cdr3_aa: CASRSVYGGGSRETQYF
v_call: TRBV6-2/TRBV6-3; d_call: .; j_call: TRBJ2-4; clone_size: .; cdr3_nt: TGTGCCAGCAGTTACGCGGACACCGACCCGGGCATAGCCAAAAACATTCAGTACTTC; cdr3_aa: CASSYADTDPGIAKNIQYF
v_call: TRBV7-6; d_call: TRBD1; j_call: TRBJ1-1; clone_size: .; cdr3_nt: TGTGCCAGTCGACTTAGGGGGCCGAGCACTGAAGCTTTCTTT; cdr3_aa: CASRLRGPSTEAFF